This T cell receptor beta chain comes out of a study of T cell responses to AZD1222 COVID-19 vaccine. The table came from immunoSEQ multiplex PCR; TCRdb's copy has only in-frame clones and leaves some out. In the table there are around 100,000 clones, about 87% of which are singletons. The receptor comes from an adult in good health. The starting material was peripheral blood, obtained on day 0 of AZD1222 vaccination.

This chain's CDR3 is CASSGDQDTQYF. CDR3 nucleotides: TGTGCCAGCAGCGGGGATCAAGATACGCAGTATTTT. The genes are TRBV7-2 and TRBJ2-3, with D unclear. V lost 5 bases to trimming and J lost 5 bases, with 8 bases between them. The CDR3 length is 12 residues. Germline V gives CDR1 SGHTA, CDR2 FQGNSA.